This T cell receptor (beta chain) derives from a study of early T cells in non-severe SARS-CoV-2 infection. This clonotype came up many times. CDR1 is MNHEY, CDR2 SVGEGT, per germline. The CDR3 runs 11 residues. V gave up 4 bases and J gave up 5 bases, with 5 bases separating them. Unique molecular identifier tags were affixed to discrete cDNA molecules. TCRdb re-analysed the 5' RACE reads in MiXCR, keeping a single row per CDR3 protein. The top ten hold roughly 5.4% of the sample, which has 25,000 to 35,000 distinct CDR3 sequences, around 5.8% seen once. The sample consisted of whole blood. The receptor comes from an adult who was a healthcare worker with PCR-confirmed SARS-CoV-2 infection or an uninfected control (not recorded which). This chain connects TRBV6-2 or TRBV6-3 to TRBJ2-5; the D is unclear. The CDR3: CASSSRETQYF. CDR3 DNA sequence: TGTGCCAGCAGTTCTCGGGAGACCCAGTACTTC.